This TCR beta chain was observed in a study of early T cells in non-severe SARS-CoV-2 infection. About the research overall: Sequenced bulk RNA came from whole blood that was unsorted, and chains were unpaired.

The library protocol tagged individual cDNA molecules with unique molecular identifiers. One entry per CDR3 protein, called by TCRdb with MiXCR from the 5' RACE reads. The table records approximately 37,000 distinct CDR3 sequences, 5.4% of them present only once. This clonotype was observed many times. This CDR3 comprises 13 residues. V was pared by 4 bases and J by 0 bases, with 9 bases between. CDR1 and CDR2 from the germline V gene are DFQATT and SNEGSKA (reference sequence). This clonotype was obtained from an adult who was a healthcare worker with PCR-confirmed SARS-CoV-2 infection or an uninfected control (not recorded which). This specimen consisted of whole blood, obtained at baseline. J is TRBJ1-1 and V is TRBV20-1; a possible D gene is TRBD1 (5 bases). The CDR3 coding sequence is TGCAGTGCTAAGAGGGGATTGAACACTGAAGCTTTCTTT. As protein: CSAKRGLNTEAFF.